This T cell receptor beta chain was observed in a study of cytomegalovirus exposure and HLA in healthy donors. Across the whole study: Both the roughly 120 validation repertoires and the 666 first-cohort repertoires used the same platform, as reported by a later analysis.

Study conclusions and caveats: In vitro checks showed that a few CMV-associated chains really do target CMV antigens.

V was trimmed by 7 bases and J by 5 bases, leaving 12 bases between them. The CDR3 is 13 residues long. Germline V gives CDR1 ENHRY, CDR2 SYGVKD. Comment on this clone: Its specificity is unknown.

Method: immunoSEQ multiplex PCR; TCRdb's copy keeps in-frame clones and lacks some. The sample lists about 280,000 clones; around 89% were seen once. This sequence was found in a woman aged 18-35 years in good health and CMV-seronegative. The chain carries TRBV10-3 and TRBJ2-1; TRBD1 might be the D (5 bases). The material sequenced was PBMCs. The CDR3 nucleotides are TGTGCCATCAACCAGATGACAGACAATGAGCAGTTCTTC. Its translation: CAINQMTDNEQFF.